A single sample is the source of the 10 T cell receptor beta chains below, sequenced in a study of human T cells and chemical hapten exposure. Sample time point: patch test 3, about 24 weeks after DPC sensitization. Treatment noted: therapeutic diphenylcyclopropenone sensitization with weekly scalp DPC. MiXCR, run by TCRdb on the RACE reads, gives a single entry per CDR3 protein. The repertoire includes 50,000 to 70,000 distinct CDR3 sequences, 9.5% to 15% of them detected once, and 2.4% sits in the top ten. The input for sequencing was whole blood, taken in connection with sensitization to the hapten diphenylcyclopropenone (DPC). These receptors all stem from a man under 40 with alopecia areata. Some clones in this sample may be carry-over from other donors' samples.

In this sample, this clonotype turned up a few times. The rearrangement links TRBV5-1 to TRBJ2-4; D is possibly TRBD1 or TRBD2 (6 bases each). V was trimmed by 7 bases and J by 0 bases, leaving 20 bases between them. Germline V gene lookup returns CDR1 SGHRS and CDR2 YFSETQ. The CDR3 extends over 17 amino acids. CDR3 in DNA: TGCGCCAGCGGCCCTTCACCGGGGGCCACAGCCAAAAACATTCAGTACTTC. This translates into CASGPSPGATAKNIQYF. Combining the CDR3 with reference TRBV5-1 and TRBJ2-4 gives the whole variable domain KAGVTQTPRYLIKTRGQQVTLSCSPISGHRSVSWYQQTPGQGLQFLFEYFSETQRNKGNFPGRFSGRQFSNSRSEMNVSTLELGDSALYLCASGPSPGATAKNIQYFGAGTRLSVL.

This clonotype was seen ten or more times. Compared with germline, one end of the junction differs, possibly owing to a read error. The chain employs TRBV9 and TRBJ1-2, with D unresolved. CDR1 and CDR2 (germline): SGDLS, YYNGEE. This CDR3 has 11 residues. The CDR3 DNA reads as TGTGCCAGCAGCCAAAGCCCCGGCTTCCTCTTC. Residues: CASSQSPGFLF.

The chain links TRBV24-1 to TRBJ1-1, with a tentative D call TRBD1 (5 bases). CDR1 and CDR2 (germline): KGHDR, SFDVKD. The CDR3 spans 13 residues. Deletions cut 6 bases from V and 4 bases from J, with 11 bases between. CDR3 sequence: CATSLPGGTEAFF. The CDR3 DNA follows: TGTGCCACCAGTCTTCCGGGGGGCACTGAAGCTTTCTTT.

This clonotype has at least ten counts. This rearrangement joins TRBV4-3 to TRBJ2-3; 9 nucleotides match TRBD2. Germline lookup yields CDR1 LGHNA and CDR2 YSLEER. This CDR3 region has 16 residues. Trimming took 0 bases from V and 5 from J; bases not matched to a gene: 6. CDR3 sequence: CASSQDPAGGEDTQYF. Written as DNA, the CDR3 is TGCGCCAGCAGCCAAGATCCAGCGGGGGGCGAAGATACGCAGTATTTT.

The chain combines TRBV18 with TRBJ2-5; 9 nucleotides align to TRBD1. Germline CDR1 reads KGHSH; CDR2 reads LQKENI. The CDR3 loop spans 18 amino acids. The junction had 20 bases not matched to a gene; V was cut back by 6 bases and J by 6 bases. CDR3 amino acids: CASSLSLKPQGAVQTQYF. Written as DNA, the CDR3 is TGTGCCAGCTCCCTGTCTCTTAAGCCACAGGGGGCCGTTCAGACCCAGTACTTC.

This clonotype has only a few counts. The chain combines TRBV20-1 with TRBJ2-7; D is possibly TRBD2 (5 bases). V was shortened by 1 base and J by 4 bases, with 17 bases between the two germline ends. The CDR3 loop spans 15 amino acids. The V gene's germline CDR1 is DFQATT and CDR2 SNEGSKA (reference sequence). CDR3 bases: TGCAGTGCTAGAGGAAGTACGTCAGGCGGGTACGAGCAGTACTTC. It specifies CSARGSTSGGYEQYF.

This clonotype was picked up a small number of times. The chain joins TRBV11-1 to TRBJ2-1; possibly TRBD1 for D (5 bases). CDR1 is SGHAT and CDR2 is FQDESV in the germline V gene (reference sequence). Trimming cost V 8 bases and J 4 bases, with 9 bases left between them. The CDR3 totals 12 residues. The CDR3 sequence: CASEAGYNEQFF. The CDR3 bases are TGTGCCAGCGAGGCAGGGTACAATGAGCAGTTCTTC.

The V call is TRBV29-1, the J call TRBJ2-7; tentative D call: TRBD2 (6 bases). The CDR3 extends over 12 amino acids. With 5 bases removed from V and 1 base from J, the gap between germline ends came to 9 bases. Germline values: CDR1 SQVTM, CDR2 ANQGSEA. CDR3 bases: TGCAGCGTTTTGACTAGTTCCTACGAGCAGTACTTC. Translating it yields CSVLTSSYEQYF.

This clonotype was seen more than once but under ten times. The chain's CDR3 is CASSYVSATEAFF. The CDR3 DNA sequence: TGTGCCAGCAGTTACGTGTCAGCCACTGAAGCTTTCTTT. The gene calls are TRBV6-2 or TRBV6-3 and TRBJ1-1; no firm D call. The CDR3 loop spans 13 amino acids. V lost 2 bases, J lost 4 bases, and 8 bases lay in between. The germline V gene has CDR1 MNHEY and CDR2 SVGEGT.

This chain links TRBV11-2 with TRBJ1-2, with TRBD1 matching 7 bases. The CDR3 runs 13 residues. Germline V gives CDR1 SGHAT, CDR2 FQNNGV. J lost 6 bases, V lost 5 bases, and 6 bases had no gene match. The CDR3 sequence is CASSLTGADGYTF. DNA of the CDR3: TGTGCCAGCAGCCTCACAGGGGCCGATGGCTACACCTTC.